This is a list of T cell receptor beta chains from one sample in a study of blood T cell repertoires in COVID-19. The repertoire was sequenced with immunoSEQ multiplex PCR; TCRdb's copy has only in-frame clones and lacks some. The data contain about 230,000 clones, under 90% of them singletons. Sequencing was performed on PBMCs or T cells enriched from blood (not recorded which). These receptors came from a woman in her thirties with acute COVID-19. Both conserved end residues are part of each CDR3. Each record gives: J gene, clone size, V gene, D gene, CDR3 protein, CDR3 DNA. D genes are given only for firm matches. Clone size is not always given. Where it is, it says once, few, many or a class for expanded clones.

TRBJ2-1,NA,TRBV18,TRBD2,CASSPPTSGGVYEQFF,TGTGCCAGCTCACCACCTACTAGCGGGGGGGTCTATGAGCAGTTCTTC
TRBJ1-5,NA,TRBV19,TRBD1,CASSTDRGGQPQHF,TGTGCCAGTAGTACTGACAGGGGCGGGCAGCCCCAGCATTTT
TRBJ1-2,NA,TRBV27,NA,CASSLDGQGYGYTF,TGTGCCAGCAGTTTAGATGGCCAGGGTTATGGCTACACCTTC
TRBJ2-7,NA,TRBV5-1,TRBD1,CASSLYGTGGSEQYF,TGCGCCAGCAGCTTGTACGGGACAGGGGGCTCCGAGCAGTACTTC
TRBJ2-6,NA,TRBV30,NA,CAWSLGVSGANVLTF,TGTGCCTGGAGCTTAGGGGTTTCTGGGGCCAACGTCCTGACTTTC
TRBJ2-1,NA,TRBV7-3,NA,CASSLTPGTYNEQFF,TGTGCCAGCAGCTTAACGCCAGGGACCTACAATGAGCAGTTCTTC
TRBJ1-3,NA,TRBV27,NA,CASSLSYRAGNTIYF,TGTGCCAGCAGTTTATCATACAGGGCTGGAAACACCATATATTTT
TRBJ2-3,NA,TRBV5-6,TRBD1,CASLSQGLRTDTQYF,TGTGCCAGCCTTTCACAGGGGTTGCGCACAGATACGCAGTATTTT
TRBJ2-7,NA,TRBV11-2,TRBD1,CASSPGTALPYEQYF,TGTGCCAGCAGCCCCGGGACAGCCTTACCCTACGAGCAGTACTTC
TRBJ1-6,NA,TRBV18,TRBD1,CASSLDRVGNSPLHF,TGTGCCAGCTCACTCGACAGGGTGGGAAATTCACCCCTCCACTTT
TRBJ1-2,NA,TRBV28,NA,CASSLTQGIYGYTF,TGTGCCAGCAGTTTAACGCAGGGGATCTATGGCTACACCTTC
TRBJ1-5,NA,TRBV19,NA,CASSLRGGNSNQPQHF,TGTGCCAGTAGCCTTAGGGGCGGTAATAGCAATCAGCCCCAGCATTTT
TRBJ1-2,NA,TRBV2,TRBD1,CASNNRGLNYGYTF,TGTGCCAGCAACAACAGGGGGCTTAACTATGGCTACACCTTC
TRBJ2-3,NA,TRBV19,TRBD2,CASSISRGGTDTQYF,TGTGCCAGTAGTATATCACGGGGGGGCACAGATACGCAGTATTTT
TRBJ2-7,NA,TRBV5-4,TRBD1,CASSVDRVNEQYF,TGTGCCAGCAGCGTGGACAGGGTGAACGAGCAGTACTTC
TRBJ2-1,NA,TRBV18,TRBD2,CASSPTGLAGTNEQFF,TGTGCCAGCTCACCTACAGGACTAGCGGGGACGAATGAGCAGTTCTTC
TRBJ2-3,NA,TRBV7-6,NA,CASSGGWGRTDTQYF,TGTGCCAGCAGCGGGGGATGGGGGCGAACAGATACGCAGTATTTT
TRBJ2-7,NA,TRBV2,NA,CASSVGDTQKEYF,TGTGCCAGCAGTGTAGGGGACACCCAAAAGGAGTACTTC
TRBJ1-2,few,TRBV6-1,NA,CASSERGYHNYGYTF,TGTGCCAGCAGTGAAAGGGGTTACCACAACTATGGCTACACCTTC
TRBJ1-2,NA,TRBV19,NA,CASSIGANYGYTF,TGTGCCAGTAGTATAGGAGCTAACTATGGCTACACCTTC
TRBJ2-1,NA,TRBV5-5,TRBD2,CASSLGGGRYNEQFF,TGTGCCAGCAGCTTGGGCGGGGGGCGCTACAATGAGCAGTTCTTC
TRBJ1-5,NA,TRBV19,NA,CASTGFSNQPQHF,TGTGCCAGTACAGGGTTTAGCAATCAGCCCCAGCATTTT
TRBJ1-4,few,TRBV15,NA,CATSRRQNSEKLFF,TGTGCCACCAGCAGACGACAGAATTCTGAAAAACTGTTTTTT
TRBJ2-1,NA,TRBV5-4,TRBD1,CVGRDRELGSYNEQFF,TGTGTGGGCCGGGACAGGGAGTTAGGGTCCTACAATGAGCAGTTCTTC
TRBJ2-2,NA,TRBV7-9,NA,CASSTPRGTGELFF,TGTGCCAGCAGCACTCCCAGGGGCACCGGGGAGCTGTTTTTT
TRBJ1-5,NA,TRBV28,NA,CASIPFEGVAGQPQHF,TGTGCCAGCATCCCATTCGAGGGGGTCGCGGGTCAGCCCCAGCATTTT
TRBJ2-2,NA,TRBV3-1/TRBV3-2,NA,CASSMGLTHTGELFF,TGTGCCAGCAGTATGGGACTGACCCACACCGGGGAGCTGTTTTTT
TRBJ2-2,NA,TRBV27,NA,CASSWMGSGSGELFF,TGTGCCAGCAGTTGGATGGGGAGCGGGTCCGGGGAGCTGTTTTTT
TRBJ2-7,NA,TRBV7-2,NA,CASSLGGRSYEQYF,TGTGCCAGCAGCTTAGGTGGCAGGTCCTACGAGCAGTACTTC
TRBJ1-5,NA,TRBV5-3,TRBD1,CARSSGQGWGRNQPQHF,TGTGCCAGAAGCTCGGGACAGGGATGGGGTCGCAATCAGCCCCAGCATTTT
TRBJ1-1,NA,TRBV5-8,NA,CASSLVQGTEAFF,TGTGCCAGCAGCTTGGTTCAGGGTACTGAAGCTTTCTTT
TRBJ2-1,NA,TRBV9,NA,CASSAPGSSYNEQFF,TGTGCCAGCAGCGCTCCGGGGAGCTCCTACAATGAGCAGTTCTTC
TRBJ2-3,NA,TRBV11-1,TRBD1,CASRRSGTGTPDTQYF,TGTGCCAGCAGGCGATCCGGGACAGGGACCCCAGATACGCAGTATTTT
TRBJ1-6,NA,TRBV9,NA,CASSVVAVGSPLHF,TGTGCCAGCAGCGTAGTGGCAGTTGGTTCACCCCTCCACTTT
TRBJ2-3,NA,TRBV5-1,TRBD2,CASNGGAGDTQYF,TGCGCCAGCAACGGGGGGGCCGGAGATACGCAGTATTTT
TRBJ2-7,NA,TRBV7-9,TRBD1,CASSFQGADIHEQYF,TGTGCCAGCAGCTTTCAGGGGGCAGATATACACGAGCAGTACTTC
TRBJ1-1,NA,TRBV3-1/TRBV3-2,NA,CASSHGGFTEAFF,TGTGCCAGCAGCCACGGGGGGTTCACTGAAGCTTTCTTT
TRBJ1-5,NA,TRBV9,NA,CASSVGGQGNQPQHF,TGTGCCAGCAGCGTAGGGGGGCAGGGTAATCAGCCCCAGCATTTT
TRBJ2-3,NA,TRBV10-1,TRBD1,CASSPGQRPDTQYF,TGCGCCAGCAGTCCGGGACAGAGGCCAGATACGCAGTATTTT